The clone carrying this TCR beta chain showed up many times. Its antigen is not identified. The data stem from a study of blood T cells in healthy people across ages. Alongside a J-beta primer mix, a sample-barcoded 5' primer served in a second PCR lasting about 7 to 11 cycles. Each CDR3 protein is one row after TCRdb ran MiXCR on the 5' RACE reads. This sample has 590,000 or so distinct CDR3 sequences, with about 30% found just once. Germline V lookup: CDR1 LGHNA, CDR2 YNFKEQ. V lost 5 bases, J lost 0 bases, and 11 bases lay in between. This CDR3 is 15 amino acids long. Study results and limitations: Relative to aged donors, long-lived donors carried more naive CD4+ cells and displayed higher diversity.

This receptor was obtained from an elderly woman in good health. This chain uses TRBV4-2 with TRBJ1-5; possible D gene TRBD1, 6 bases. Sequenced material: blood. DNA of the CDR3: TGTGCCAGCAGCTACGACAGGTCTAGCAATCAGCCCCAGCATTTT. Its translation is CASSYDRSSNQPQHF.